This T cell receptor beta chain was sequenced for a study of monozygotic twins with inflammatory bowel disease. Study-wide results and limits: A single strong IBD-associated signal or clonotype was not supported by the findings. Repertoire similarity did not differ between concordant and discordant twins, possibly owing to limited power.

Comments on this clonotype: Its cognate antigen is unknown.

Using the 5' RACE reads, TCRdb records one entry per CDR3 protein without DNA. The sample shows 350,000 to 550,000 distinct CDR3 sequences, and about 2.2% sits with its ten largest clones. The germline V gene encodes CDR1 LGHNA and CDR2 YNFKEQ. This CDR3 comprises 16 residues. The sequencing input was blood. The sequence came from a human donor with ulcerative colitis or Crohn's disease, or a healthy co-twin of an affected twin (not recorded which). The chain couples TRBV4-2 to TRBJ2-1; as DNA is missing, the TRBD2 call by TCRdb cannot be tested. CDR3: CASGDFSAGAYNEQFF.